The present T cell receptor beta chain was sequenced within a study of identical twins. The CDR3 contains 14 residues. V dropped 6 bases and J dropped 4 bases, with 16 bases sitting between them. CDR1 SGHKS and CDR2 YYEKEE come from the germline V gene (reference sequence). TCRdb re-called the 5' RACE reads through MiXCR, storing one row per CDR3 protein. Of roughly 260,000 distinct CDR3 sequences listed, about an eighth were seen once; the top ten hold 8.5% to 10%. The material sequenced was memory (CD45RO+) T cells sorted from blood. The sequence was collected from a woman under 30 in good health. The chain is built from TRBV5-5 and TRBJ2-5, with D maybe TRBD2 (5 bases). In DNA form, the CDR3 reads TGTGCCAGCACCCCATCGGGGTTCGGAGAGACCCAGTACTTC. This encodes CASTPSGFGETQYF.